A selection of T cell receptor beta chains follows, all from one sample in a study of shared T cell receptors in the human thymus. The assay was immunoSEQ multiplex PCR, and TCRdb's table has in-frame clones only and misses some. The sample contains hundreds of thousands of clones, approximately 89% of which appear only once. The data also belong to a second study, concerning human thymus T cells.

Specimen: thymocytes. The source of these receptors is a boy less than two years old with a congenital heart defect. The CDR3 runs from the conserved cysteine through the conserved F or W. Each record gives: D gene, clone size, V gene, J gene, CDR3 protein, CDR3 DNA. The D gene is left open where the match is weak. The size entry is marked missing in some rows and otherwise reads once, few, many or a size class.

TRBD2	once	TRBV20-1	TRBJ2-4	CSAKMGGNF	TGCAGTGCTAAAATGGGGGGGAACTTC
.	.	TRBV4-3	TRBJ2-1	CASSLGGWAGNEQFF	TGCGCCAGCAGCCTTGGGGGCTGGGCCGGCAATGAGCAGTTCTTC
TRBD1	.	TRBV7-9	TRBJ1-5	CASSAPGQPNQPQHF	TGTGCCAGCAGCGCCCCGGGACAGCCAAATCAGCCCCAGCATTTT
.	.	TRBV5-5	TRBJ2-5	CASSSGTLLQETQYF	TGTGCCAGCAGCTCCGGGACACTCCTCCAAGAGACCCAGTACTTC
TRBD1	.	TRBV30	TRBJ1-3	CAWGTGGSGNTIYF	TGTGCCTGGGGGACAGGCGGCTCTGGAAACACCATATATTTT
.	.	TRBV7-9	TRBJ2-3	CASSSRDSDGTDTQYF	TGTGCCAGCAGCTCCCGGGACTCCGATGGCACAGATACGCAGTATTTT
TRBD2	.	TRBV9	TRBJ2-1	CASSAIREPGLAGITSYNEQFF	TGTGCCAGCAGCGCCATCCGCGAACCGGGACTAGCGGGAATAACCTCCTACAATGAGCAGTTCTTC
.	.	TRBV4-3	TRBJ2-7	CASSQDLKSPGNSYEQYF	TGCGCCAGCAGCCAAGACCTAAAATCGCCAGGAAACTCCTACGAGCAGTACTTC
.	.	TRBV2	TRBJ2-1	CASSAPPTGNEQFF	TGTGCCAGCAGTGCCCCCCCCACAGGCAATGAGCAGTTCTTC
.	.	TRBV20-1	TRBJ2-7	CSANSSYEQYF	TGCAGTGCTAACTCTAGCTACGAGCAGTACTTC
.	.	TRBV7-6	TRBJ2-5	CASSKTGGGRGPQETQYF	TGTGCCAGCAGCAAGACGGGGGGCGGGAGAGGCCCCCAAGAGACCCAGTACTTC
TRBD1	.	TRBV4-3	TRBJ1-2	CASSQAGGVNGYTF	TGCGCCAGCAGCCAAGCAGGGGGCGTAAATGGCTACACCTTC
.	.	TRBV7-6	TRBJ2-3	CASSLYGGAGTDTQYF	TGTGCCAGCAGCTTATATGGCGGGGCCGGCACAGATACGCAGTATTTT
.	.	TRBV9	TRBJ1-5	CASSVSGKSNQPQHF	TGTGCCAGCAGCGTATCAGGGAAAAGCAATCAGCCCCAGCATTTT
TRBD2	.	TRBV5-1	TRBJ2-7	CASSLRLAGAYEQYF	TGCGCCAGCAGCTTGCGACTAGCGGGAGCCTACGAGCAGTACTTC
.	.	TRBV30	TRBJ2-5	CAWSVIGGWEEETQYF	TGTGCCTGGAGTGTAATAGGTGGGTGGGAGGAAGAGACCCAGTACTTC
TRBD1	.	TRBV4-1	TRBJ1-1	CASSQEGRGQTEAFF	TGCGCCAGCAGCCAAGAAGGCAGGGGACAGACTGAAGCTTTCTTT
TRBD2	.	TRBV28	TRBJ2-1	CASSPGTSGYNEQFF	TGTGCCAGCAGTCCCGGGACTAGCGGTTACAATGAGCAGTTCTTC
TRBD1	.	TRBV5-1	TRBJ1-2	CASSLGGTDYGYTF	TGCGCCAGCAGCTTGGGTGGGACAGACTATGGCTACACCTTC
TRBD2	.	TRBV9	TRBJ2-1	CASSEGLAGGPRSYNEQFF	TGTGCCAGCAGCGAGGGACTAGCGGGAGGGCCGCGGTCCTACAATGAGCAGTTCTTC
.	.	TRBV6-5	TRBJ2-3	CASRVSGSTDTQYF	TGTGCCAGCAGGGTCAGCGGGAGCACAGATACGCAGTATTTT
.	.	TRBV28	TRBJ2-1	CASSFEELGNEQFF	TGTGCCAGCAGTTTCGAGGAGTTGGGCAATGAGCAGTTCTTC
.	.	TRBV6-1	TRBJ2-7	CASSESFAQFYEQYF	TGTGCCAGCAGTGAATCATTCGCCCAGTTCTACGAGCAGTACTTC
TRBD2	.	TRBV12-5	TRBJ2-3	CASGLAGGKTDTQYF	TGTGCTAGTGGCCTAGCGGGAGGGAAAACAGATACGCAGTATTTT
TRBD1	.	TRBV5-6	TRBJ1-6	CASSLWDSMYNSPLHF	TGTGCCAGCAGCTTGTGGGACAGCATGTATAATTCACCCCTCCACTTT
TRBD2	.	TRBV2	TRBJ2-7	CASSDGRGGFPEEQYF	TGTGCCAGCAGCGACGGGCGGGGGGGGTTCCCGGAAGAGCAGTACTTC
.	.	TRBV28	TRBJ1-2	CASTCRGFYGYTF	TGTGCCAGCACCTGTAGGGGTTTCTATGGCTACACCTTC
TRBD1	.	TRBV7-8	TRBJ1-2	CASTPGDRAFYYGYTF	TGTGCCAGCACCCCGGGGGACAGGGCATTCTACTATGGCTACACCTTC
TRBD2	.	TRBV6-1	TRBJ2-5	CASSEWASGEETQYF	TGTGCCAGCAGTGAATGGGCTAGCGGGGAAGAGACCCAGTACTTC
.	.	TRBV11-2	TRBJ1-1	CASSLGQTEAFF	TGTGCCAGCAGCCTCGGACAGACTGAAGCTTTCTTT